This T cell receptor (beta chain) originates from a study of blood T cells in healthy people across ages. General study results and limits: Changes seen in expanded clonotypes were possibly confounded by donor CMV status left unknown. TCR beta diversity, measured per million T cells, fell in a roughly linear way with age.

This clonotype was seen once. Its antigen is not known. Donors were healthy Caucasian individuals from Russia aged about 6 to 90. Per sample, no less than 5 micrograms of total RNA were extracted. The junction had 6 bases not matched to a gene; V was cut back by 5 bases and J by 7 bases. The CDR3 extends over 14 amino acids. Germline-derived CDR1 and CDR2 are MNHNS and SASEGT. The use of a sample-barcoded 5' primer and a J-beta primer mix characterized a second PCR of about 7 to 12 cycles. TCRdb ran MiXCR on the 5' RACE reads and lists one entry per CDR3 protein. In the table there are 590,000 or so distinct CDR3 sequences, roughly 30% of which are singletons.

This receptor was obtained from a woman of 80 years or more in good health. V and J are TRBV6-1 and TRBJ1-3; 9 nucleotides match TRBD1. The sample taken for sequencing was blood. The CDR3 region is CASSPGQGTNTIYF. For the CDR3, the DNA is TGTGCCAGCAGTCCGGGACAGGGTACCAACACCATATATTTT.